Below, one T cell receptor (beta chain) is given with its context. The target antigen is unknown. This specimen belongs to a study of OX40 agonist ivuxolimab in advanced cancers. Background on the study: The dose-escalation cohort had hepatocellular carcinoma, melanoma, renal cell or head and neck cancer. Partial responses were achieved by three patients, of whom one had hepatocellular carcinoma and two had cutaneous melanoma.

General study findings and limits: The authors also found low normalized T-cell clonal expansion in some nonresponders. Expanded clones were, on average, more numerous among CD8+ T cells than CD4+.

Data came from immunoSEQ multiplex PCR; TCRdb stores just in-frame clones and leaves some out. The table lists approximately 73,000 clones, roughly 87% of them singletons. Germline lookup yields CDR1 MNHEY and CDR2 SVGAGI. This CDR3 contains 13 residues. The V gene lost 5 bases and the J gene lost 1 base, with 8 bases spanning the gap. The chain employs TRBV6-5 and TRBJ1-1; D unclear. The material sequenced was CD4+ or CD8+ T cells sorted from blood, taken in a trial of the OX40 agonist ivuxolimab. The source of this sequence is an adult with an advanced solid tumor such as melanoma, head and neck, liver or kidney cancer. CDR3 in DNA: TGTGCCAGCAGTCCGCGACAGAACACTGAAGCTTTCTTT. This gives the protein CASSPRQNTEAFF.